The sequence of this TCR beta chain was determined in a study of blood T cell repertoires in COVID-19. V lost 6 bases, J lost 3 bases, and 10 bases lay in between. From germline, CDR1 is SNHLY and CDR2 FYNNEI. CDR3 length: 13 residues. Some clones are missing from TCRdb's copy, which holds only in-frame ones; the method was immunoSEQ multiplex PCR. The sample comprises 150,000 or so clones, 82% of which are singletons, and 15% rests with the top ten. V usage is TRBV2 and J usage is TRBJ2-3; a possible D gene is TRBD1 (6 bases). Sequencing was performed on peripheral blood. This TCR was sampled from a human donor with acute or convalescent COVID-19. The donor label of this sample is uncertain. This chain's CDR3 is CASSGQRTDTQYF. The CDR3 bases are TGTGCCAGCAGCGGACAGCGAACAGATACGCAGTATTTT.